Described below is a single TCR beta chain sequence and its context. Its cognate antigen is unknown. Unique molecular identifiers were used to barcode this TCRbeta library. Via MiXCR, TCRdb re-called the PCR reads, giving one row per CDR3 protein. This repertoire shows about 640,000 distinct CDR3 sequences, around 13% found once; its top ten account for around 2%. The sample comes from a study of T-cell reconstitution after alpha-beta-depleted transplantation in children. General study findings and limits: A year had passed since transplant, and T-cell counts and diversity by then came mostly from newly produced T cells. Surviving recipient T cells and thymic progenitors produced the high day-60 TCRbeta diversity seen in some patients. Alpha-beta T cells about two months after transplant reportedly derived from several hundred expanded graft clones.

CDR1 is LGHNA and CDR2 is YSLEER in the germline V gene. Trimming shortened V by 0 bases and J by 9 bases, and 21 bases separated the two germline ends. The CDR3 contains 17 residues. This specimen consisted of PBMCs, mostly from graft donor cells, obtained 360 days after TCRalphabeta/CD19-depleted stem cell transplant. The receptor was isolated from a male patient aged 10 to 17 who had a stem cell transplant for acute myeloid leukemia, so the T cells may come from the graft donor. V is TRBV4-3 and J is TRBJ2-1, with D perhaps matching TRBD2 (6 bases). The CDR3 region is CASSQDPGGNGDSEQFF. The CDR3, as DNA: TGCGCCAGCAGCCAAGATCCCGGCGGGAACGGCGACAGTGAGCAGTTCTTC.